A selection of T cell receptor beta chains follows, all from one sample in a study of radiation and T cells in renal cell carcinoma. Some clones are missing from TCRdb's copy, which holds only in-frame ones; the method was immunoSEQ multiplex PCR. Of roughly 53,000 clones in the sample, roughly 84% were seen once. Sequences were derived from blood, sampled from a patient whose treatment included radiotherapy and nephrectomy. The source is a woman in her 70s with renal cell carcinoma. Both conserved end residues are part of each CDR3. A D gene is named only where the DNA matches it firmly. Size tells how often a clone was seen (once, few, many) or the class of an expanded clone, and some rows leave it out.

CDR3nt,CDR3aa,j_gene,abundance,d_gene,v_gene
TGTGCCAGCAGCACGGGACAGGGAATGGGGGCTGAAGCTTTCTTT,CASSTGQGMGAEAFF,TRBJ1-1,-,TRBD1,TRBV5-6
TGTGCCAGCAGACCCCACGTTGCCGGGACCCCATACGAGCAGTACTTC,CASRPHVAGTPYEQYF,TRBJ2-7,-,-,TRBV27
TGTGCCAGCAGCTCGGGCATCGGACGTGAGCAGTTCTTC,CASSSGIGREQFF,TRBJ2-1,-,-,TRBV7-2
TGTGCCAGCAGCCCGGAATTGAACACTGAAGCTTTCTTT,CASSPELNTEAFF,TRBJ1-1,-,-,TRBV5-4
TGTGCCAGCAGCCCCTTCCCGCGTGCGAAGGGTTTAATGTGTTTCTTC,CASSPFPRAKGLMCFF,TRBJ2-1,-,-,TRBV7-2
TGTGCCAGCAGCTTAACGGGCTCCAATGAGCAGTTCTTC,CASSLTGSNEQFF,TRBJ2-1,-,-,TRBV7-3
TGTGCCAGCAGCCTGCAGAACACCGGGGAGCTGTTTTTT,CASSLQNTGELFF,TRBJ2-2,-,-,TRBV5-5
TGTGCCAGCAGCTCGACAGGTACTCTAACCGGGGAGCTGTTTTTT,CASSSTGTLTGELFF,TRBJ2-2,-,-,TRBV9
TGTGCCAGCAGCAAGGGACTAGCTGATCAAGAGACCCAGTACTTC,CASSKGLADQETQYF,TRBJ2-5,few,TRBD2,TRBV7-9
TGTGCCAGGTCCCCCCTCGAGCAGTACTTC,CARSPLEQYF,TRBJ2-7,-,-,TRBV19
TGTGCCAGCTCACCACGGGACGAGCAGTTCTTC,CASSPRDEQFF,TRBJ2-1,-,-,TRBV18
TGTGCCAGCAGCTCCTACATCACAGGGGCGGATGGCTACACCTTC,CASSSYITGADGYTF,TRBJ1-2,-,TRBD1,TRBV5-6
TGTGCCAGTAGCTTGGAGGGGGCGCAGGGTCGGGGTGGCTACACCTTC,CASSLEGAQGRGGYTF,TRBJ1-2,many,TRBD1,TRBV19
TGTGCCAGCAGCCAAGCCGAACAGATTGAAGCTTTCTTT,CASSQAEQIEAFF,TRBJ1-1,once,-,TRBV4-2
TGTGCCAGCCTCCGGACGATTCGGACAGGGTGGTCAGAGACCCAGTACTTC,CASLRTIRTGWSETQYF,TRBJ2-5,-,TRBD1,TRBV2